A selection of T cell receptor beta chains follows, all from one sample in a study of stem cell transplantation in POMP-related autoinflammatory disease. The assay was immunoSEQ multiplex PCR, and TCRdb's table has in-frame clones only and misses some. The data hold approximately 65,000 clones, with approximately 90% observed a single time. This specimen was CD4+ T cells from PBMCs, taken after stem cell transplantation. The source of these receptors is a human patient with POMP-related autoinflammation and immune dysregulation (PRAID). The T cells may partly be graft donor cells. The CDR3 runs from the conserved cysteine through the conserved F or W. D genes are given only for firm matches. Where a row states a size, it is once, few, many or the class of an expanded clone; other rows omit it.

V: TRBV7-3; size: once; D: .; J: TRBJ2-1; DNA: TGTGCCAGCAGCTTATGGCTAGACCATGAGCAGTTCTTC; CDR3: CASSLWLDHEQFF
V: TRBV5-4; size: .; D: .; J: TRBJ2-5; DNA: TGTGCCAGCAGCTTGGGTGAAGAGACCCAGTACTTC; CDR3: CASSLGEETQYF
V: TRBV18; size: .; D: .; J: TRBJ2-6; DNA: TGTGCCAGCTCCCCAAGGGGCGCCTGGGCCAACGTCCTGACTTTC; CDR3: CASSPRGAWANVLTF
V: TRBV28; size: once; D: TRBD1; J: TRBJ1-4; DNA: TGTGCCAGCAGGGCGACTACAGGGGCCTCCGCAAAACTGTTTTTT; CDR3: CASRATTGASAKLFF
V: TRBV24-1; size: .; D: TRBD1; J: TRBJ2-3; DNA: TGTGCCACCAGTGATTTGGGCAGGGGGCTTAACACAGATACGCAGTATTTT; CDR3: CATSDLGRGLNTDTQYF
V: TRBV11-2; size: .; D: .; J: TRBJ2-3; DNA: TGTGCCAGCAGCTTAGATGAGTCAACGCAGTATTTT; CDR3: CASSLDESTQYF
V: TRBV3-1/TRBV3-2; size: .; D: .; J: TRBJ2-1; DNA: TGTGCCAGCAGTCGCCAGGGGGGAACCTACAATGAGCAGTTCTTC; CDR3: CASSRQGGTYNEQFF
V: TRBV6-5; size: .; D: TRBD1; J: TRBJ2-2; DNA: TGTGCCAGCAGTCCCGACAGGGTAGGCACCGGGGAGCTGTTTTTT; CDR3: CASSPDRVGTGELFF
V: TRBV28; size: .; D: .; J: TRBJ2-1; DNA: TGTGCCAGCAGTTTAGGTCAGGGAAGGGTTCAGTTCTTC; CDR3: CASSLGQGRVQFF
V: TRBV18; size: .; D: .; J: TRBJ2-3; DNA: TGTGCCAGCTCACCATACCCTTGGACCGATAGCACAAATACGCAGTATTTT; CDR3: CASSPYPWTDSTNTQYF
V: TRBV24-1; size: .; D: .; J: TRBJ2-3; DNA: TGTGCCACCAGTGCGGGGGGCACAGATACGCAGTATTTT; CDR3: CATSAGGTDTQYF
V: TRBV18; size: .; D: TRBD1; J: TRBJ1-2; DNA: TGTGCCAGCTCCCCCGCACTGGACAGGGGAAATGGCTACACCTTC; CDR3: CASSPALDRGNGYTF
V: TRBV20-1; size: few; D: .; J: TRBJ2-5; DNA: TGCAGTGCTAGACCCCAAGAGACCCAGTACTTC; CDR3: CSARPQETQYF
V: TRBV27; size: .; D: TRBD1; J: TRBJ1-1; DNA: TGTGCCAGCAGTTTCCGGACAGGGGCTAACACTGAAGCTTTCTTT; CDR3: CASSFRTGANTEAFF
V: TRBV5-1; size: .; D: .; J: TRBJ1-5; DNA: TGCGCCAGCAGCTTGGGGAATAGCAATCAGCCCCAGCATTTT; CDR3: CASSLGNSNQPQHF
V: TRBV15; size: .; D: .; J: TRBJ2-3; DNA: TGTGCCACCAGTGAGGGGTCTTTCACAGATACGCAGTATTTT; CDR3: CATSEGSFTDTQYF
V: TRBV10-3; size: .; D: .; J: TRBJ2-1; DNA: TGTGCCATCAGTGAGTCGGCCGGAGAACCTAACAATGAGCAGTTCTTC; CDR3: CAISESAGEPNNEQFF
V: TRBV5-1; size: once; D: TRBD1; J: TRBJ2-2; DNA: TGCGCCAGCAGCTCTGGGACAGGGGGTACCGGGGAGCTGTTTTTT; CDR3: CASSSGTGGTGELFF
V: TRBV24-1; size: .; D: .; J: TRBJ2-1; DNA: TGTGCCACCAGTGATACGGACTTGCGAGACAATGAGCAGTTCTTC; CDR3: CATSDTDLRDNEQFF
V: TRBV29-1; size: .; D: TRBD2; J: TRBJ2-1; DNA: TGCAGCGTTTGGATTAGCGGGAGTGGCAATGAGCAGTTCTTC; CDR3: CSVWISGSGNEQFF
V: TRBV29-1; size: .; D: .; J: TRBJ2-5; DNA: TGCAGCGTCAAAGCCCGGATTGCTCGCCAAGAGACCCAGTACTTC; CDR3: CSVKARIARQETQYF
V: TRBV3-1/TRBV3-2; size: .; D: TRBD2; J: TRBJ2-5; DNA: TGTGCCAGCAGCCCCTATAGCGGGGGCGGGAGAAGGGACTTC; CDR3: CASSPYSGGGRRDF
V: TRBV4-1; size: .; D: TRBD2; J: TRBJ2-1; DNA: TGCGCCAGCAGCCTGGGGACTAGCAGATACAATGAGCAGTTCTTC; CDR3: CASSLGTSRYNEQFF
V: TRBV11-2; size: few; D: .; J: TRBJ2-7; DNA: TGTGCCAGCAGCTTAGGAAGACTAGATGAGCAGTACTTC; CDR3: CASSLGRLDEQYF
V: TRBV6-5; size: .; D: .; J: TRBJ2-3; DNA: TGTGCCAGTGGTGGGATGTCAGATACGCAGTATTTT; CDR3: CASGGMSDTQYF
V: TRBV4-1; size: .; D: TRBD1; J: TRBJ2-2; DNA: TGCGCCAGCAGCCAGCCGACAGGGCGCACCGGGGAGCTGTTTTTT; CDR3: CASSQPTGRTGELFF
V: TRBV7-9; size: few; D: .; J: TRBJ1-3; DNA: TGTGCCAGCAGCTCGGACAGATCTGGAAACACCATATATTTT; CDR3: CASSSDRSGNTIYF
V: TRBV6-5; size: .; D: .; J: TRBJ1-1; DNA: TGTGCCAGCAGTTACCAGGGTGAAGCTTTCTTT; CDR3: CASSYQGEAFF
V: TRBV19; size: .; D: .; J: TRBJ2-3; DNA: TGTGCCAGTAGTATTTCCCACACAGATACGCAGTATTTT; CDR3: CASSISHTDTQYF
V: TRBV7-6; size: once; D: .; J: TRBJ2-1; DNA: TGTGCCAGCAGCACCGCCGGGCGGGAATTCTACAATGAGCAGTTCTTC; CDR3: CASSTAGREFYNEQFF
V: TRBV28; size: .; D: .; J: TRBJ2-7; DNA: TGTGCCAGCAGGCCGAGGCTCTCCTACGAGCAGTACTTC; CDR3: CASRPRLSYEQYF
V: TRBV18; size: .; D: .; J: TRBJ2-3; DNA: TGTGCCAGCTCATCGGGAGCCGACGGGGGCACAGATACGCAGTATTTT; CDR3: CASSSGADGGTDTQYF
V: TRBV6-4; size: once; D: TRBD1; J: TRBJ2-2; DNA: TGTGCCAGCAGTGACAGGGGGCACAGCACCGGGGAGCTGTTTTTT; CDR3: CASSDRGHSTGELFF
V: TRBV14; size: .; D: .; J: TRBJ2-6; DNA: TGTGCCAGCAGCCAGGGCTCTGGGGCCAACGTCCTGACTTTC; CDR3: CASSQGSGANVLTF
V: TRBV7-9; size: .; D: .; J: TRBJ2-7; DNA: TGTGCCAGCAGCTTATGGGGCAGCAATACCTACGAGCAGTACTTC; CDR3: CASSLWGSNTYEQYF
V: TRBV2; size: .; D: TRBD1; J: TRBJ1-5; DNA: TGTGCCAGCAGTGGCAGGGGGCTTCGTCAGCCCCAGCATTTT; CDR3: CASSGRGLRQPQHF
V: TRBV7-6; size: .; D: .; J: TRBJ2-5; DNA: TGTGCCAGCTCCCTTTTGCAGCAAGAGACCCAGTACTTC; CDR3: CASSLLQQETQYF
V: TRBV2; size: .; D: .; J: TRBJ2-7; DNA: TGTGCCAGCGGGATGGGTTCGAGCTCCTACGAGCAGTACTTC; CDR3: CASGMGSSSYEQYF
V: TRBV9; size: once; D: .; J: TRBJ1-1; DNA: TGTGCCAGCAGCGCTCGGGCTTGGGGTGAAGCTTTCTTT; CDR3: CASSARAWGEAFF
V: TRBV27; size: .; D: .; J: TRBJ1-5; DNA: TGTGCCAGCAGTCACGGGACCGGGGGGCAGCCCCAGCATTTT; CDR3: CASSHGTGGQPQHF
V: TRBV28; size: .; D: .; J: TRBJ1-2; DNA: TGTGCCAGCAGTTTCGGGGGCAGGGGATCGCCCTATGGCTACACCTTC; CDR3: CASSFGGRGSPYGYTF
V: TRBV9; size: .; D: .; J: TRBJ2-5; DNA: TGTGCCAGCAACTTCGGACAGCTACAAGAGACCCAGTACTTC; CDR3: CASNFGQLQETQYF
V: TRBV28; size: once; D: TRBD1; J: TRBJ2-6; DNA: TGTGCCAGCAGCCCAGGGGGCTCTGGGGCCAACGTCCTGACTTTC; CDR3: CASSPGGSGANVLTF
V: TRBV7-9; size: .; D: .; J: TRBJ2-1; DNA: TGTGCCAGCAGCTCTATCAATGAGCAGTTCTTC; CDR3: CASSSINEQFF
V: TRBV28; size: .; D: .; J: TRBJ1-2; DNA: TGTGCCAGCAGTTTATCGGGTAGGGCGAGATATGTCTACACCTTC; CDR3: CASSLSGRARYVYTF
V: TRBV11-2; size: .; D: TRBD2; J: TRBJ2-5; DNA: TGTGCCAGCAGCCCCTTCCGGGGGGTCAAAGAGACCCAGTACTTC; CDR3: CASSPFRGVKETQYF
V: TRBV2; size: .; D: .; J: TRBJ2-1; DNA: TGTGCCAGCAGTGTCCAGGCCGGATCTTACAATGAGCAGTTCTTC; CDR3: CASSVQAGSYNEQFF
V: TRBV5-1; size: .; D: TRBD1; J: TRBJ1-2; DNA: TGCGCCAGCAGCTTGGGCACTCGACAGGGTTTTCGCCCAAACTATGGCTACACCTTC; CDR3: CASSLGTRQGFRPNYGYTF
V: TRBV9; size: .; D: .; J: TRBJ2-3; DNA: TGTGCCACCGGGCGAGGGGATACGCAGTATTTT; CDR3: CATGRGDTQYF
V: TRBV29-1; size: .; D: .; J: TRBJ2-5; DNA: TGCAGCGTCCCATGGGTACTAAAGTACCAAGAGACCCAGTACTTC; CDR3: CSVPWVLKYQETQYF
V: TRBV18; size: .; D: TRBD2; J: TRBJ2-6; DNA: TGTGCCAGCTCACGGACTAGCGGGACTCTTTCTGGGGCCAACGTCCTGACTTTC; CDR3: CASSRTSGTLSGANVLTF
V: TRBV6-1; size: .; D: .; J: TRBJ2-7; DNA: TGTGCCAGCAGTGAATTTCCGTACAGGGCCTACGAGCAGTACTTC; CDR3: CASSEFPYRAYEQYF
V: TRBV7-9; size: .; D: .; J: TRBJ2-7; DNA: TGTGCCAGCAGCTCCTACTACGAGCAGTACTTC; CDR3: CASSSYYEQYF